A single sample gave rise to the 10 T cell receptor beta chains below, sequenced in a study of T cells in Graves' hyperthyroidism and ophthalmopathy (dated by TCRdb to about 2019). Receptor libraries were prepared by multiplex PCR. For sequencing, an Illumina HiSeq 2000 was employed. TCR beta CDR3 regions were amplified from RNA transcripts. The first round of RT-PCR for the TCR CDR3 was performed with the HTBI primer set and the Qiagen OneStep RT-PCR kit. TCRdb applied fastp at Q25 and MiXCR to the public reads, then kept only in-frame beta chains. Rows with one shared CDR3 protein collapse into an entry with the most common genes and DNA. Here the sample has around 500,000 distinct CDR3 sequences; around an eighth occur a single time. 15% to 20% of the sample belongs to the ten largest clones. The sequenced sample consisted of blood. These receptors were collected from a woman between 18 and 29 years old with Graves' hyperthyroidism.

This clonotype was counted a few times. At one boundary the junction diverges from the germline segment, which might be a read error. The chain couples TRBV5-1 to TRBJ2-2; D tentatively fits TRBD1 or TRBD2 (5 bases each). From germline, CDR1 is SGHRS and CDR2 YFSETQ. This CDR3 is 14 amino acids long. CDR3 residues: CDSSPGRNTGELFF. In DNA, the CDR3 is TGCGACAGCAGCCCGGGACGAAACACCGGGGAGCTGTTTTTT.

The chain combines TRBV29-1 with TRBJ1-1; possible D gene TRBD1, 5 bases. Trimming removed 5 bases at V and 0 bases at J, with 10 bases between. CDR1 and CDR2 from the germline V gene are SQVTM and ANQGSEA. This CDR3 contains 13 residues. In DNA form, the CDR3 reads TGCAGCGTTCGGGGAGGGGTGAACACTGAAGCTTTCTTT. Translation gives CSVRGGVNTEAFF.

In this sample, this clonotype turned up a few times. The rearrangement uses TRBV20-1 and TRBJ2-3; D gene unclear. The V and J ends lost 1 base and 6 bases respectively, with 8 bases between them. The CDR3 covers 12 residues. Looked up from germline, CDR1 is DFQATT and CDR2 is SNEGSKA (reference sequence). This CDR3 is CSARGAADTQYF. In nucleotides, the CDR3 is TGCAGTGCTAGAGGGGCCGCGGATACGCAGTATTTT.

This clonotype was observed many times. The chain uses TRBV2 and TRBJ1-4, with a tentative D call TRBD1 (5 bases). Trimming left V 11 bases short and J 4 bases short, with 14 bases between. Germline assignment: CDR1 SNHLY and CDR2 FYNNEI. The CDR3 is made up of 13 amino acids. CDR3 bases: TGTGCCCTTGGGGGGTCAAGTAATGAAAAACTGTTTTTT. Its protein is CALGGSSNEKLFF.

This clonotype was seen a few times. This chain connects TRBV7-8 to TRBJ1-1; D is perhaps TRBD1 (5 bases). Trimming pared 5 bases from V and 5 bases from J, leaving 18 bases between. The germline V gene encodes CDR1 SGHVS and CDR2 FQNEAQ. The CDR3 is made up of 15 amino acids. CDR3 bases: TGTGCCAGCAGCCCCTTTCTGAGGGGAGGAACTGAAGCTTTCTTT. It specifies CASSPFLRGGTEAFF. The full variable domain, in which reference TRBV7-8 and TRBJ1-1 provide the parts outside the CDR3, is GAGVSQSPRYKVAKRGQDVALRCDPISGHVSLFWYQQALGQGPEFLTYFQNEAQLDKSGLPSDRFFAERPEGSVSTLKIQRTQQEDSAVYLCASSPFLRGGTEAFFGQGTRLTVV.

V usage is TRBV6-1 and J usage is TRBJ2-6; D is undetermined. CDR3 size: 14 residues. The V end lost 6 bases, the J end lost 5 bases, and 11 bases lay between the germline ends. Germline V gene sequence: CDR1 MNHNS, CDR2 SASEGT. The CDR3 DNA follows: TGTGCCAGCAGACAGTTCAGCTGGGCCAACGTCCTGACTTTC. Amino acids: CASRQFSWANVLTF.

This clonotype was picked up many times. The chain uses TRBV30 and TRBJ1-1; D call uncertain. V dropped 0 bases and J dropped 11 bases, with 16 bases sitting between them. Per the germline V gene, CDR1 is GTSNPN and CDR2 is SVGIG (reference sequence). This CDR3 has 13 residues. CDR3 amino acids: CAWSVPAMTRAFF. Written as DNA, the CDR3 is TGTGCCTGGAGTGTACCGGCGATGACAAGGGCTTTCTTT.

This clonotype was detected ten times or more. V usage is TRBV27 and J usage is TRBJ1-6; 7 bases map to TRBD1. The ends lost 5 bases at V and 0 bases at J; junction bases unmatched: 10. In germline, CDR1 is MNHEY, CDR2 SMNVEV (reference sequence). The CDR3 totals 18 residues. In DNA form, the CDR3 reads TGTGCCAGCAGTAGAAGGGACAGCCAGAGCTCCTATAATTCACCCCTCCACTTT. Its protein product is CASSRRDSQSSYNSPLHF.

The chain couples TRBV19 to TRBJ2-3, with 10 positions matching TRBD2. This CDR3 spans 16 amino acids. CDR1 is LNHDA, CDR2 SQIVND, per germline (reference sequence). Germline trimming cut 7 bases from V and 0 bases from J; bases unmatched to any gene: 7. The CDR3 is CASKSPTSGSTDTQYF. The CDR3 nucleotides read TGTGCCAGTAAGTCCCCGACTAGCGGGAGCACAGATACGCAGTATTTT.

As regards this clonotype: Just one base apart from a much larger clone, this may be a read error. The genes are TRBV9 and TRBJ2-2; 7 bases are a match to TRBD1. The CDR3 runs to 16 residues. The V gene's germline CDR1 is SGDLS and CDR2 YYNGEE. V lost 4 bases and J lost 1; bases outside the gene matches: 7. Here the CDR3 reads CASSQGGRENTGELFF. The CDR3 DNA reads as TGTGCCAGCAGCCAAGGGGGCAGGGAGAACACCGGGGAGCTGTTTTTT.